A selection of T cell receptor beta chains follows, all from one sample in a study of CD8 T cells in Susac syndrome. A single record per CDR3 protein comes from TCRdb applying MiXCR to the immunoSEQ multiplex PCR reads. The sample holds under 200,000 distinct CDR3 sequences, 91% seen once. The sequencing input was CD4+ T cells from PBMCs. These receptors were obtained from a human donor with Susac syndrome. The CDR3 runs from the conserved cysteine through the conserved F or W. A D gene is named only where the DNA matches it firmly. Clone size is not always given. Where it is, it says once, few, many or a class for expanded clones.

v_gene	d_gene	abundance	j_gene	CDR3aa	CDR3nt
TRBV29-1	.	once	TRBJ2-7	CSVDPGNHEQYF	TGCAGCGTTGATCCCGGGAACCACGAGCAGTACTTC
TRBV9	TRBD2	.	TRBJ2-2	CASSVDVAGAGELFF	TGTGCCAGCAGCGTAGACGTAGCGGGGGCCGGGGAGCTGTTTTTT
TRBV7-9	.	.	TRBJ1-1	CASSSQDGTEAFF	TGTGCCAGCAGCTCACAGGACGGCACTGAAGCTTTCTTT
TRBV2	TRBD1	.	TRBJ2-7	CASSVPPRTGLTYEQYF	TGTGCCAGCAGTGTCCCCCCTCGGACAGGGCTAACCTACGAGCAGTACTTC
TRBV7-2	TRBD1	.	TRBJ1-5	CASSLVGTGYSNQPQHF	TGTGCCAGCAGCTTAGTCGGGACAGGGTATAGCAATCAGCCCCAGCATTTT
TRBV6-2/TRBV6-3	TRBD2	.	TRBJ2-5	CASSWGLAETQYF	TGTGCCAGCAGTTGGGGACTAGCTGAGACCCAGTACTTC
TRBV5-1	.	.	TRBJ2-3	CASSSPRQGWEDTQYF	TGCGCCAGCAGCTCCCCCCGCCAGGGTTGGGAAGATACGCAGTATTTT
TRBV2	TRBD2	.	TRBJ2-1	CASAGGGFDEQFF	TGTGCCAGTGCGGGGGGCGGTTTCGATGAGCAGTTCTTC
TRBV12-3/TRBV12-4	.	.	TRBJ1-1	CASSLVGVLNTEAFF	TGTGCCAGCAGTTTAGTGGGGGTATTAAATACTGAAGCTTTCTTT
TRBV3-1	.	.	TRBJ2-1	CASSQEGTNIGEQFF	TGTGCCAGCAGCCAAGAGGGGACAAACATCGGTGAGCAGTTCTTC
TRBV4-1	TRBD1	.	TRBJ1-2	CASSQRTGENYGYTF	TGCGCCAGCAGCCAGCGGACAGGGGAGAACTATGGCTACACCTTC
TRBV20-1	TRBD2	.	TRBJ2-7	CSAPRAGVLGEQYF	TGCAGTGCTCCCCGGGCGGGAGTTCTAGGCGAGCAGTACTTC
TRBV3-1	.	.	TRBJ2-7	CASSPPAGSYEQYF	TGTGCCAGCAGCCCGCCGGCCGGCTCCTACGAGCAGTACTTC
TRBV3-1	TRBD2	once	TRBJ2-3	CASSQDLASGMDTQYF	TGTGCCAGCAGCCAAGATCTGGCTAGCGGGATGGATACGCAGTATTTT
TRBV27	.	once	TRBJ2-1	CASSWGPDNNEQFF	TGTGCCAGCAGCTGGGGACCAGATAACAATGAGCAGTTCTTC